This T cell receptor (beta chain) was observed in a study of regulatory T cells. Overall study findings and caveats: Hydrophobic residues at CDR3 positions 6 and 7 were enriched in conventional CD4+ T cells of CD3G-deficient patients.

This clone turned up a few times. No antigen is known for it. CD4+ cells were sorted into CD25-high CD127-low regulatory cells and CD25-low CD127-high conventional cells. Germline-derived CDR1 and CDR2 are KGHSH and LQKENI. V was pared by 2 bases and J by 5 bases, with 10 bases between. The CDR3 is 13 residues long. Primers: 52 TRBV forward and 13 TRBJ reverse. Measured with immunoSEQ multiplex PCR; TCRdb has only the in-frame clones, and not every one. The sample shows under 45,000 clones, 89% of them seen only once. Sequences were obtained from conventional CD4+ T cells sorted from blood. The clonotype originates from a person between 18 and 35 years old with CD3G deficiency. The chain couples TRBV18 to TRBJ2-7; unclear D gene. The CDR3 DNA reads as TGTGCCAGCTCACCAGGGATCAACGACGAGCAGTACTTC. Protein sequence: CASSPGINDEQYF.